Described below is a single TCR beta chain sequence and its context. Its antigen is as yet unknown. Amplified regions were TCR beta CDR3 sequences from RNA transcripts. Initially, a first-round RT-PCR of the TCR CDR3 employed the HTBI primer set. TCRdb reprocessed the multiplex PCR reads with MiXCR, giving one entry per CDR3 protein. The sample holds hundreds of thousands of distinct CDR3 sequences, just under 45% seen once. Clinical symptoms, serum thyroxine, TRAb, thyroid ultrasound and orbital computed tomography established diagnosis. The sample belongs to a study of T cells in Graves' hyperthyroidism and ophthalmopathy. Study findings and constraints: Separating ophthalmopathy from stable hyperthyroidism was achieved by a 13 V-J model. Clonotypes that were expanded in thyroid above 0.001 mostly appeared in blood too. Progression to ophthalmopathy was predicted a median of roughly seven months early.

V lost 6 bases and J 14 bases, leaving 22 bases between the germline ends. Germline-derived CDR1 and CDR2 are ENHRY and SYGVKD. The CDR3 is 13 residues long. The source of this sequence is an adult man with Graves' disease, either hyperthyroidism or ophthalmopathy (not recorded which). Sequencing was done on a sample of peripheral blood or thyroid tissue (not recorded which). This chain links TRBV10-3 with TRBJ2-5; D perhaps matches TRBD2 (5 bases). CDR3 coding DNA: TGTGCCATCAGAGAGGACCCAATGACGGGAAGCTACTTC. Translation gives CAIREDPMTGSYF.